This is a list of T cell receptor beta chains from one sample in a study of OX40 agonist ivuxolimab in advanced cancers. The protocol was immunoSEQ multiplex PCR, while the TCRdb copy is restricted to in-frame clones and leaves out a portion. This sample carries around 62,000 clones, 84% of them seen once, and the ten largest clones take roughly 2.3%. Sequenced material: CD4+ or CD8+ T cells sorted from blood, taken in a trial of the OX40 agonist ivuxolimab. The origin of the receptors is an adult with an advanced solid tumor such as melanoma, head and neck, liver or kidney cancer. Both conserved end residues are part of each CDR3. Each record gives: clone size, V gene, D gene, J gene, CDR3 DNA, CDR3 protein. The D gene is left open where the match is weak. The listing skips clone size in some rows; elsewhere it reads once, few, many or a size class.

.	TRBV4-2	.	TRBJ2-1	TGTGCCAGCAGCCAAGCAGGTGGTAGAAGAGATGAGCAGTTCTTC	CASSQAGGRRDEQFF
.	TRBV15	TRBD1	TRBJ1-2	TGTGCCACCAGCAGAGATCCCTCGGGACAGGGGGCACTCGGCTATGGCTACACCTTC	CATSRDPSGQGALGYGYTF
.	TRBV19	.	TRBJ2-1	TGTGCCAGTAGTATAGCTCCAAACTCCAATGAGCAGTTCTTC	CASSIAPNSNEQFF
few	TRBV13	.	TRBJ1-5	TGTGCCAGCAGCACCGGGCCGGGCAGTGGTACCAATCAGCCCCAGCATTTT	CASSTGPGSGTNQPQHF
.	TRBV27	.	TRBJ2-5	TGTGCCAGCACTCAGGGCGAGACCCAGTACTTC	CASTQGETQYF
.	TRBV5-4	.	TRBJ2-1	TGTGCCAGCAGCTTGTTCGGGGGCGGGGGTCTTTACAATGAGCAGTTCTTC	CASSLFGGGGLYNEQFF
once	TRBV2	TRBD1	TRBJ1-2	TGTGCCAGCAGTGCGGACAGGAGCTATGGCTACACCTTC	CASSADRSYGYTF
.	TRBV7-9	.	TRBJ2-3	TGTGCCAGCAGCTTAGAAGTAGGGGGGGTCGGCGCAGATACGCAGTATTTT	CASSLEVGGVGADTQYF
.	TRBV19	.	TRBJ1-2	TGTGCCAGTAGTATGCCATGGGGGATCTATGGCTACACCTTC	CASSMPWGIYGYTF
.	TRBV28	.	TRBJ1-5	TGTGCCAGCAGTTCCAAGGGGCTACAGCATTTT	CASSSKGLQHF
.	TRBV9	.	TRBJ1-4	TGTGCCAGCAGCGCGCAGGGGTTACCGATTGGGCGAGAGAGGTTGGGGACGAGTTATGGGTTTTTT	CASSAQGLPIGRERLGTSYGFF
few	TRBV6-5	TRBD1	TRBJ1-5	TGTGCCAGCAGTGGTGGGACAGGAGCAAATCAGCCCCAGCATTTT	CASSGGTGANQPQHF
.	TRBV9	TRBD2	TRBJ2-3	TGTGCCAGCAGCGTAGAGGCGGGGGGGTCGTCAGATACGCAGTATTTT	CASSVEAGGSSDTQYF
.	TRBV6-1	.	TRBJ1-5	TGTGCCAGCGTTATGGTGGCGCGGCAGCCCCAGCATTTT	CASVMVARQPQHF
.	TRBV10-3	TRBD1	TRBJ1-3	TGTGCCATCAGTGAGTCGGGACAGTCCTCTGGAAACACCATATATTTT	CAISESGQSSGNTIYF
once	TRBV5-1	.	TRBJ2-1	TGCGCCAGCAGCTTGACCCCTCGGCGCGACGAGCAGTTCTTC	CASSLTPRRDEQFF
.	TRBV7-2	.	TRBJ2-7	TGTGCCAGCAGCTTAGGGAGGAGCCACTCCTACGAGCAGTACTTC	CASSLGRSHSYEQYF
.	TRBV6-1	.	TRBJ1-1	TGTGCCAGCTACCTAGGGTATGACTTCGAAGCTTTCTTT	CASYLGYDFEAFF
.	TRBV7-8	TRBD1	TRBJ2-1	TGTGCCAGCAGCTTACAGGACAGGGCGCGTAATGAGCAGTTCTTC	CASSLQDRARNEQFF
.	TRBV9	TRBD1	TRBJ2-7	TGTGCCAGCAGCGTAGCGCAATTCCAGGGGGACGAGCAGTACTTC	CASSVAQFQGDEQYF
once	TRBV27	TRBD1	TRBJ1-4	TGTGCCAGCAGTTTAAGGGCAGGGGGCGCCGGTGAAAAACTGTTTTTT	CASSLRAGGAGEKLFF
.	TRBV5-6	TRBD1	TRBJ2-2	TGTGCCAGCAGCCTGGACAGGGGGCGAGATCTCGGGGAGCTGTTTTTT	CASSLDRGRDLGELFF
.	TRBV6-5	.	TRBJ1-4	TGTGCCAGCTCGGGGGGAAGAGAAAAACTGTTTTTT	CASSGGREKLFF
once	TRBV9	.	TRBJ1-2	TGTGCCAGCAGCGCACCGCCAGGGAATGGCTACACCTTC	CASSAPPGNGYTF
.	TRBV28	.	TRBJ1-2	TGTGCCAGCAGTTTCCTGGACTATGGCTACACCTTC	CASSFLDYGYTF
.	TRBV6-1	TRBD1	TRBJ1-2	TGTGCCAGCAGTGGGACAGGGCAGAGGGGCTACACCTTC	CASSGTGQRGYTF
.	TRBV5-1	.	TRBJ2-3	TGCGCCAGCAGCTTGGTTGGGGCACTTCAAGATACGCAGTATTTT	CASSLVGALQDTQYF
.	TRBV18	.	TRBJ1-2	TGTGCCAGCTCACCAAGTCAGGGAAACTATGGCTACACCTTC	CASSPSQGNYGYTF
.	TRBV4-3	TRBD1	TRBJ2-7	TGCGCCAGCAGCCAAGAAGGGACAGGGGGTTACGAGCAGTACTTC	CASSQEGTGGYEQYF
.	TRBV7-2	TRBD2	TRBJ2-5	TGTGCCAGCAGCTTAAGCACTAGCGGGGGCCAAGAGACCCAGTACTTC	CASSLSTSGGQETQYF
.	TRBV11-2	.	TRBJ1-6	TGTGCCAGCAGCCCTCTTTGGGGGTACTCACCCCTCCACTTT	CASSPLWGYSPLHF
few	TRBV19	TRBD1	TRBJ1-1	TGTGCCAGTAGTAAGGACAGGCGGAGAGGCACTGAAGCTTTCTTT	CASSKDRRRGTEAFF
.	TRBV27	.	TRBJ1-4	TGTGCCAGCAGTTTCTCACCAGGGTTGGATGAAAAACTGTTTTTT	CASSFSPGLDEKLFF
.	TRBV9	.	TRBJ1-2	TGTGCCAGCAGCGTAGCGTCTGGGCTCTATGGCTACACCTTC	CASSVASGLYGYTF
.	TRBV7-3	TRBD1	TRBJ2-3	TGTGCCAGCAGCTTAGGACCGGGACAGGGGCCGAGCACAGATACGCAGTATTTT	CASSLGPGQGPSTDTQYF
.	TRBV7-8	TRBD2	TRBJ2-5	TGTGCCAGCAGCTTAGGTGCGGGAGTAGGTCAAGAGACCCAGTACTTC	CASSLGAGVGQETQYF
.	TRBV5-1	.	TRBJ1-1	TGCGCCAGCAGCTTGGCCGGCAGCTTGAACACTGAAGCTTTCTTT	CASSLAGSLNTEAFF
.	TRBV5-1	.	TRBJ1-1	TGCGCCAGCAGCTTGGAAGGGAACACTGAAGCTTTCTTT	CASSLEGNTEAFF
once	TRBV2	TRBD1	TRBJ2-3	TGTGCCAGCAGCAACGCCGGGACAGGAAGTCGTCAAGATACGCAGTATTTT	CASSNAGTGSRQDTQYF
once	TRBV28	TRBD1	TRBJ2-7	TGTGCCAGCAGTCCTCCCCCTGTGGGACAGGGGCTCTACGAGCAGTACTTC	CASSPPPVGQGLYEQYF
.	TRBV29-1	.	TRBJ1-5	TGCAGCGCAACGAGGGGGGGGAATCAGCCCCAGCATTTT	CSATRGGNQPQHF
.	TRBV2	TRBD1	TRBJ2-7	TGTGCCAGCAGAGGACTCCGGGACAGGGTTTACTTC	CASRGLRDRVYF
.	TRBV5-1	TRBD1	TRBJ1-1	TGCGCCAGCAGCTTGCTTAGGACAGGGGAGGGCACTGAAGCTTTCTTT	CASSLLRTGEGTEAFF
once	TRBV5-1	.	TRBJ1-2	TGCGCCAGCAGCTTGTCGGGGAAAAGTGGCTACACCTTC	CASSLSGKSGYTF